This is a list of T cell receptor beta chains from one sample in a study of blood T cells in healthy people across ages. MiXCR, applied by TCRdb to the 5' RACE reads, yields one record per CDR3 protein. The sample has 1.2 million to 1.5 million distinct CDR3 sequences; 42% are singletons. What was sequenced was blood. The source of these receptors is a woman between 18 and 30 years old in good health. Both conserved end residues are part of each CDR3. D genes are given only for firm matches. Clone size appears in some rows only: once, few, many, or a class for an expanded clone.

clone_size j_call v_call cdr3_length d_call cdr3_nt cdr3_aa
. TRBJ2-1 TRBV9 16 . TGTGCCAGCAGCGTAGATATGGGACGAGGCACTTTGGAGCAGTTCTTC CASSVDMGRGTLEQFF
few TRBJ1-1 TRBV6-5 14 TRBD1 TGTGCCAGCAGAATGGGACAGTACTACACTGAAGCTTTCTTT CASRMGQYYTEAFF
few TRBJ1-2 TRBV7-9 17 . TGTGCCAGCAGCTTAGCTCCATCCGGGACCAGAAACTATGGCTACACCTTC CASSLAPSGTRNYGYTF
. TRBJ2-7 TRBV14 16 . TGTGCCAGCAGCCTCAGTTGGGGGTCCGGGTTCTACGAGCAGTACTTC CASSLSWGSGFYEQYF
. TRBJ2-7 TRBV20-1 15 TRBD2 TGCAGTGCTACCGGGACTAGCGGGAGATGGGGCGAGCAGTACTTC CSATGTSGRWGEQYF
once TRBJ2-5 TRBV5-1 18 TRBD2 TGCGCCAGCAGCTCGGTGGGGACTAGCGGGGGAGTGATAAAGACCCAGTACTTC CASSSVGTSGGVIKTQYF
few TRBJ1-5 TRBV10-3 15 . TGTGCCATCAGCTCCTTTGTAGGGGAGAATCAGCCCCAGCATTTT CAISSFVGENQPQHF
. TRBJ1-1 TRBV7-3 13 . TGTGCCAGCAGCTTTACAACGGACACTGAAGCTTTCTTT CASSFTTDTEAFF
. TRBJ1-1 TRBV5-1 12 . TGCGCCAGCAGGGAGAGCGCCCCTGAAGCTTTCTTT CASRESAPEAFF
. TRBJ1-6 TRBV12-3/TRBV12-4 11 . TGTGCCAGCAGCTCTAGGGGTCCCCTCCACTTT CASSSRGPLHF
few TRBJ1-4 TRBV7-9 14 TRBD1 TGTGCCAGCAGCGTACAGGGGGAAAATGAAAAACTGTTTTTT CASSVQGENEKLFF
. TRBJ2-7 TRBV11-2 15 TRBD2 TGTGTCAGCAGCCTGACTAGCGGGGGGGCCTACGAGCAGTACTTC CVSSLTSGGAYEQYF
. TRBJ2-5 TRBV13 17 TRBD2 TGTGCCAGCAGCTTAGTGGAACTAGCGGGAAACCAAGAGACCCAGTACTTC CASSLVELAGNQETQYF
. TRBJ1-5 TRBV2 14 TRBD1 TGTGCCAGTGCCGGGACAGTAAACAATCAGCCCCAGCATTTT CASAGTVNNQPQHF
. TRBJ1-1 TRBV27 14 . TGTGCCAGCAGTCTCCTCCTGACGGGTACTGAAGCTTTCTTT CASSLLLTGTEAFF
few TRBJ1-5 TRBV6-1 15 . TGTGCCAGCAGTAAGGACAGCTATAGCAATCAGCCCCAGCATTTT CASSKDSYSNQPQHF
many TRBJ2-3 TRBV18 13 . TGTGCCAGCAGTCTCCTGAGCACAGATACGCAGTATTTT CASSLLSTDTQYF
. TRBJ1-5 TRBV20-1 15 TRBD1 TGCAGTGCTAGGTTAGGGGGACAGTTCAATCAGCCCCAGCATTTT CSARLGGQFNQPQHF
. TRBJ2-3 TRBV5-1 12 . TGCGCCAGCAGCTTGGAAGTGTCCACGCAGTATTTT CASSLEVSTQYF
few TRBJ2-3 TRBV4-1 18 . TGCGCCAGCAGCCAAGATGTCCAGAAATCATCTAGCACAGATACGCAGTATTTT CASSQDVQKSSSTDTQYF
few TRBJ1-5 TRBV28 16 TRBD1 TGTGCCAGCAAAAGGGACAGGTCATATAGCAATCAGCCCCAGCATTTT CASKRDRSYSNQPQHF
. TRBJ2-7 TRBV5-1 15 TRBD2 TGCGCCAGCAGTGAAGGACTAGCGGGATCTGACGAGCAGTACTTC CASSEGLAGSDEQYF
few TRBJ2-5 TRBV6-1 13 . TGTGCCACCCCGGGACGGACCGCTTTTGAGCAGTACTTC CATPGRTAFEQYF
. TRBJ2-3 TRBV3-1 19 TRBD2 TGTGCCAGCAGCCAAGTAGGACTAGCGGGAGGCGCTAGCACAGATACGCAGTATTTT CASSQVGLAGGASTDTQYF
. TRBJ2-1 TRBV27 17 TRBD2 TGTGCCAGCAAAAAGGTGGTTGGACTAGCGGGAGGCAATGAGCAGTTCTTC CASKKVVGLAGGNEQFF
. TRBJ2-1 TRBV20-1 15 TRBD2 TGCAGTGCTCCCGGGAGCGGGAGGCTCTACAATGAGCAGTTCTTC CSAPGSGRLYNEQFF
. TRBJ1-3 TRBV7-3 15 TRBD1 TGTGCCAGCAGCCGGACAGGGGGAACTGGAAACACCATATATTTT CASSRTGGTGNTIYF
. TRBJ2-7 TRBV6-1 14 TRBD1 TGTGCCAGCGGTGACAGGGTGTCCTACAATGAGCAGTACTTC CASGDRVSYNEQYF
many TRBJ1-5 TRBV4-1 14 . TGCGCCAGCAGCCAAGTTAGGGGGGATCAGCCCCAGCATTTT CASSQVRGDQPQHF
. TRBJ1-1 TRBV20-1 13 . TGCAGTGCTAGAGGGGTAGGGTCAGACGAAGCTTTCTTT CSARGVGSDEAFF
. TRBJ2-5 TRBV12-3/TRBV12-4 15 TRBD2 TGTGCCAGCAGTCCCCGACTAGCGGGAGAAGAGACCCAGTACTTC CASSPRLAGEETQYF
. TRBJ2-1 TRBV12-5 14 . TGTGCTAGTGGTTTGGTACTAGGTGTGAATGAGCAGTTCTTC CASGLVLGVNEQFF